These 5 T cell receptor beta chains share one sample of origin, sequenced in a study of breast tumors, draining lymph nodes, adjacent tissues. Each CDR3 protein is one row after TCRdb ran MiXCR on the multiplex PCR reads. The sample lists about 180,000 distinct CDR3 sequences, roughly a third occurring once. The lymph nodes were axillary draining lymph nodes from breast cancer patients. Sequences were obtained from axillary lymph node tissue. The source of these receptors is a female donor with breast cancer. Some clones in this sample may be carry-over from other donors' samples.

Many counts were recorded for this clonotype. The chain links TRBV20-1 to TRBJ2-7; 9 nucleotides line up with TRBD2. Germline lookup yields CDR1 DFQATT and CDR2 SNEGSKA (reference sequence). Unmatched junction bases numbered 9, after V lost 6 bases and J lost 0 bases. The CDR3 is made up of 15 amino acids. CDR3 protein: CSATLASGVSYEQYF. As DNA, the CDR3 is TGCAGTGCCACCCTGGCTAGCGGGGTCTCCTACGAGCAGTACTTC.

This clonotype was observed at least ten times. The V call is TRBV30, the J call TRBJ2-7; 11 bases agree with TRBD2. CDR1 is GTSNPN, CDR2 SVGIG, per germline (reference sequence). CDR3 length: 14 residues. The trim removed 0 bases at V and 9 bases at J, leaving 7 bases unmatched. CDR3 protein: CAWSVLAGVGRQYF. The CDR3 region has the DNA TGTGCCTGGAGTGTACTAGCGGGAGTAGGACGGCAGTACTTC. Supplemented by reference TRBV30 and TRBJ2-7, the full variable domain reads SQTIHQWPATLVQPVGSPLSLECTVEGTSNPNLYWYRQAAGRGLQLLFYSVGIGQISSEVPQNLSASRPQDRQFILSSKKLLLSDSGFYLCAWSVLAGVGRQYFGPGTRLTVT.

This clonotype was counted between two and nine times. The rearrangement uses TRBV12-3 or TRBV12-4 and TRBJ2-7; no reliable D call. The CDR3 has 13 amino acids. Between the trimmed V and J ends, which lost 3 bases and 3 bases, there was a span of 9 bases. The CDR3 sequence: CASSFTPLYEQYF. The CDR3 DNA reads TGTGCCAGCAGTTTTACCCCCCTCTACGAGCAGTACTTC.

This clonotype was seen only a few times. The CDR3 sequence is CASSPRQRLSYNEQFF. The CDR3 nucleotides are TGTGCCAGCTCACCACGACAGCGACTCTCCTACAATGAGCAGTTCTTC. The genes are TRBV18 and TRBJ2-1; maybe TRBD1 (5 bases). The V and J ends lost 1 base and 0 bases respectively, with 10 bases between them. The CDR3 totals 16 residues. The V gene's germline CDR1 is KGHSH and CDR2 LQKENI.

This clonotype appeared many times. V and J are TRBV20-1 and TRBJ2-7; 10 nucleotides align to TRBD2. Per the germline V gene, CDR1 is DFQATT and CDR2 is SNEGSKA (reference sequence). The CDR3 is made up of 12 amino acids. V dropped 4 bases and J dropped 6; count of bases not matched to a gene: 3. CDR3: CSATSGRSEQYF. The CDR3 DNA sequence: TGCAGTGCTACTAGCGGGAGATCCGAGCAGTACTTC.